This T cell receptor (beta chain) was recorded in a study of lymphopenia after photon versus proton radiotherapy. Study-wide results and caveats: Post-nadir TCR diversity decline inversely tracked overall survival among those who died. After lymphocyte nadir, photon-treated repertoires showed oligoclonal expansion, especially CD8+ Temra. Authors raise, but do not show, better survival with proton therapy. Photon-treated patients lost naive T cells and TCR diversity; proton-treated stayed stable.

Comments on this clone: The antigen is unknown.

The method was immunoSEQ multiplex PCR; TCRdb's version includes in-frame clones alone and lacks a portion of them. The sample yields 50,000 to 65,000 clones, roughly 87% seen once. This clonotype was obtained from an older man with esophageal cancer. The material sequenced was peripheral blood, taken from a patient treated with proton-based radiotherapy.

CDR3 sequence reads: CASKKTGGSYEQYF. CDR3 nucleotides: TGTGCCAGCAAAAAGACAGGGGGTTCCTACGAGCAGTACTTC. This chain joins TRBV6-5 and TRBJ2-7; 9 bases are shared with TRBD1. Germline V gives CDR1 MNHEY, CDR2 SVGAGI. The CDR3 has 14 residues. V was pared by 7 bases and J by 1 base, with 5 bases of the junction left unmatched.